A selection of T cell receptor beta chains follows, all from one sample in a study of cytomegalovirus exposure and HLA in healthy donors. Sequencing used immunoSEQ multiplex PCR; TCRdb keeps in-frame clones, though not all of them. This sample contains around 78,000 clones. Specimen: PBMCs. The receptors originated from a man younger than 30 in good health and CMV-seropositive. Each CDR3 is given with its conserved first and last residue.

cdr3_length	v_call	cdr3_aa
15	TRBV19	CASPPGGTGWGEQYF
19	TRBV2	CANPNFPGHVTRGNQPQHF
13	TRBV27	CASSFGGHQPQHF
15	TRBV7-9	CASSSPPSGINEQFF
15	TRBV5-4	CASSLGQGSHNEQFF
14	TRBV6-4	CASSVKGDNNEQFF
12	TRBV30	CAWSPGRARGFF
12	TRBV10-3	CAIYKEAESYTF
15	TRBV5-1	CASSLSGRTSYEQYF
15	TRBV19	CASSTGQGARQPQHF
17	TRBV4-1	CASSQDLRGNANYGYTF
12	TRBV6-1	CASINGLTEAFF
15	TRBV7-9	CASSLGTGGSETQYF
15	TRBV19	CASSSPGGLNYGYTF
17	TRBV5-1	CASRQSGTGGLIYGYTF
15	TRBV5-6	CASSFYRGYGNTIYF
15	TRBV29-1	CSESQLAGVSNEQFF
14	TRBV18	CASLNDRGGQEAFF
11	TRBV10-3	CAITSGNTIYF
11	TRBV6-6	CATREGETQYF
12	TRBV5-1	CASSSEGYGYTF
14	TRBV6-1	CASRGQVRIQPQHF
13	TRBV6-1	CASRENYGQPQHF
12	TRBV29-1	CSARDRGTEAFF
14	TRBV5-1	CASSLGGLTDTQYF
14	TRBV11-3	CASSFRAGQDTQYF
11	TRBV30	CAWAQGDTIYF
16	TRBV5-1	CASSAISGRASHEQYF